Here is one T cell receptor (beta chain) with its context. The authors ran a second PCR of about 6 to 11 cycles using a sample-barcoded 5' primer and a J-beta primer mix. TCRdb reprocessed the 5' RACE reads with MiXCR, giving one entry per CDR3 protein. This sample carries 700,000 or so distinct CDR3 sequences, approximately 22% of them seen once, and the ten largest clones take 20% to 25%. The CDR3 is made up of 14 amino acids. The germline V gene has CDR1 DFQATT and CDR2 SNEGSKA (reference sequence). Losses at the gene ends were 6 bases for V and 7 bases for J; bases not matched to a gene: 12. The data are from a study of blood T cells in healthy people across ages.

Material: blood. V gene TRBV20-1 combines with J gene TRBJ2-1, with 7 bases matching TRBD1. The receptor comes from a man between 65 and 85 years old in good health. DNA of the CDR3: TGCAGTGCAACCAGAGGGGGCGCAGGTAATGAGCAGTTCTTC. Protein: CSATRGGAGNEQFF.